Following are 20 T cell receptor beta chains from one sample sequenced in a study of blood T cell repertoires in COVID-19. The method was immunoSEQ multiplex PCR; TCRdb's version includes in-frame clones alone and lacks a portion of them. The repertoire holds about 83,000 clones, with more than 90% as singletons. The specimen sequenced was peripheral blood. The receptors derive from an elderly woman with active or convalescent COVID-19.

The chain recombines TRBV18 with TRBJ2-7; TRBD1 aligns across 7 bases. Germline trimming cut 5 bases from V and 2 bases from J; bases unmatched to any gene: 6. The CDR3 sequence is 14 residues long. CDR1 is KGHSH and CDR2 is LQKENI in the germline V gene. In nucleotides, the CDR3 is TGTGCCAGCTCATTACAGGGGTTCCCCTACGAGCAGTACTTC. Translated, it gives CASSLQGFPYEQYF. The entire variable domain, with the rest obtained from reference TRBV18 and TRBJ2-7, is as follows: NAGVMQNPRHLVRRRGQEARLRCSPMKGHSHVYWYRQLPEEGLKFMVYLQKENIIDESGMPKERFSAEFPKEGPSILRIQQVVRGDSAAYFCASSLQGFPYEQYFGPGTRLTVT.

This clone was observed once. The chain carries TRBV11-2 and TRBJ1-5; 8 nucleotides align to TRBD1. The germline CDR1 and CDR2 sequences are SGHAT and FQNNGV. V gave up 5 bases and J gave up 1 base; unmatched junction bases: 4. The CDR3 length is 15 residues. CDR3 sequence (DNA): TGTGCCAGCAGCCCTACAGGGGGGAGCAATCAGCCCCAGCATTTT. Protein sequence: CASSPTGGSNQPQHF. The full variable domain, its missing parts supplied by reference TRBV11-2 and TRBJ1-5, is EAGVAQSPRYKIIEKRQSVAFWCNPISGHATLYWYQQILGQGPKLLIQFQNNGVVDDSQLPKDRFSAERLKGVDSTLKIQPAKLEDSAVYLCASSPTGGSNQPQHFGDGTRLSIL.

The rearrangement joins TRBV7-2 to TRBJ1-6; TRBD1 might be the D (6 bases). The CDR3 extends over 15 amino acids. Germline CDR1 and CDR2: SGHTA and FQGNSA. The V and J ends lost 0 bases and 7 bases respectively, with 10 bases between them. The CDR3 DNA reads TGTGCCAGCAGCTTAGCCCCAGGGGCAAATTCACCCCTCCACTTT. Its translation: CASSLAPGANSPLHF.

The chain carries TRBV5-6 and TRBJ2-2; D is perhaps TRBD2 (6 bases). Germline CDR1 SGHDT, CDR2 YYEEEE. This CDR3 has 14 amino acids. The V end lost 3 bases, the J end lost 1 base, and 7 bases lay between the germline ends. CDR3 amino acids: CASSWGENTGELFF. The CDR3 coding sequence is TGTGCCAGCAGCTGGGGGGAGAACACCGGGGAGCTGTTTTTT.

The rearrangement links TRBV6-5 to TRBJ2-7; 7 positions match TRBD1. This CDR3 comprises 14 residues. With 4 bases clipped from V and 3 bases from J, the junction kept 6 bases outside the gene matches. CDR1 is MNHEY, CDR2 SVGAGI, per germline. CDR3 amino acids: CASSSSGQIYEQYF. The DNA for the CDR3 is TGTGCCAGCAGTTCCTCGGGACAGATCTACGAGCAGTACTTC.

The chain couples TRBV2 to TRBJ1-2; D is uncertain. V was clipped by 2 bases and J by 3 bases, with 13 bases between them. The CDR3 loop spans 15 amino acids. Per the germline V gene, CDR1 is SNHLY and CDR2 is FYNNEI. The CDR3: CASSETPGPHYGYTF. The CDR3 region has the DNA TGTGCCAGCAGTGAAACCCCAGGCCCTCACTATGGCTACACCTTC.

In its sample, this clone was seen once. V gene TRBV11-2 combines with J gene TRBJ2-6; D unclear. Germline V gene data show CDR1 as SGHAT and CDR2 as FQNNGV. The CDR3 is 15 amino acids. Trimming pared 5 bases from V and 0 bases from J, leaving 8 bases between. The CDR3 coding sequence is TGTGCCAGCAGCGGTACGGGCTCTGGGGCCAACGTCCTGACTTTC. Translating it yields CASSGTGSGANVLTF.

The gene calls are TRBV19 and TRBJ1-3; no reliable D call. CDR1 and CDR2 from the germline V gene are LNHDA and SQIVND (reference sequence). The CDR3 is 15 amino acids. Trimming removed 3 bases at V and 0 bases at J, with 9 bases between. The CDR3 DNA sequence: TGTGCCAGTAGTATCCGTCGGGACTCTGGAAACACCATATATTTT. It codes for CASSIRRDSGNTIYF. Together with reference TRBV19 and TRBJ1-3, the CDR3 gives the full variable domain: DGGITQSPKYLFRKEGQNVTLSCEQNLNHDAMYWYRQDPGQGLRLIYYSQIVNDFQKGDIAEGYSVSREKKESFPLTVTSAQKNPTAFYLCASSIRRDSGNTIYFGEGSWLTVV.

This chain uses TRBV19 with TRBJ1-2; D not resolved. CDR3 length: 14 amino acids. Per germline, CDR1 LNHDA and CDR2 SQIVND (reference sequence). The V end was cut by 1 base, the J end by 8 bases, with 14 bases between. The CDR3 loop is CASSIVAEIGGYTF. In nucleotides, the CDR3 is TGTGCCAGTAGTATAGTAGCAGAGATAGGAGGCTACACCTTC.

The chain is built from TRBV7-6 and TRBJ1-4; 10 nucleotides match TRBD1. V lost 11 bases to trimming and J lost 5 bases; unmatched junction nucleotides: 14. The germline CDR1 and CDR2 sequences are SGHVS and FNYEAQ. This CDR3 has 16 amino acids. The DNA of the CDR3 is TGTGCCTGCGGGACCAGGACAGGGGGGATAAATGAAAAACTGTTTTTT. Amino acid sequence: CACGTRTGGINEKLFF.

The chain is built from TRBV5-6 and TRBJ1-1; no clear D gene. Germline lookup yields CDR1 SGHDT and CDR2 YYEEEE. This CDR3 region has 12 residues. Trimming removed 1 base from V and 4 bases from J, with 5 bases in between. CDR3 bases: TGTGCCAGCAGCTTGTTCGGCACTGAAGCTTTCTTT. It translates to CASSLFGTEAFF.

This chain connects TRBV6-2 or TRBV6-3 to TRBJ1-2; 8 bases align to TRBD1. The CDR3 covers 15 residues. Germline values: CDR1 MNHEY, CDR2 SVGEGT. Germline trimming cut 5 bases from V and 4 bases from J; bases unmatched to any gene: 9. The DNA of the CDR3 is TGTGCCAGCAGTCCAGCGGGGACAGGCAGCTATGGCTACACCTTC. Translation gives CASSPAGTGSYGYTF.

The rearrangement links TRBV12-3 or TRBV12-4 to TRBJ2-3; D may be TRBD1 (5 bases). This CDR3 has 13 amino acids. The germline V and J ends were trimmed by 11 bases and 0 bases, with 12 bases remaining between them. The CDR3 loop is CARAGHSTDTQYF. The CDR3 region has the DNA TGTGCCCGTGCAGGGCATAGCACAGATACGCAGTATTTT.

The chain joins TRBV24-1 to TRBJ2-6; 7 bases map to TRBD2. The CDR3 runs to 16 residues. The germline V gene has CDR1 KGHDR and CDR2 SFDVKD. V was pared by 7 bases and J by 0 bases, with 5 bases of the junction left unmatched. CDR3 region: CATSGEGSSGANVLTF. As DNA, the CDR3 is TGTGCCACCAGCGGGGAGGGCAGCTCTGGGGCCAACGTCCTGACTTTC.

The rearrangement uses TRBV7-2 and TRBJ2-1; TRBD2 aligns across 8 bases. The CDR3 is 15 residues long. Germline loops: CDR1 SGHTA, CDR2 FQGNSA. J gave up 7 bases and V 5 bases, and 10 bases lay outside the gene matches. This CDR3 is CASSPDGGARNEQFF. CDR3 coding DNA: TGTGCCAGCAGCCCCGACGGGGGGGCGAGGAATGAGCAGTTCTTC. The whole variable domain, filled in from reference TRBV7-2 and TRBJ2-1, reads GAGVSQSPSNKVTEKGKDVELRCDPISGHTALYWYRQSLGQGLEFLIYFQGNSAPDKSGLPSDRFSAERTGGSVSTLTIQRTQQEDSAVYLCASSPDGGARNEQFFGPGTRLTVL.

This clone has more than one count but fewer than ten. V and J are TRBV28 and TRBJ2-7; no reliable D call. The CDR3 is made up of 12 amino acids. V dropped 6 bases and J dropped 2 bases, with 8 bases sitting between them. Germline V gene data show CDR1 as MDHEN and CDR2 as SYDVKM. Here the CDR3 DNA reads TGTGCCAGCAGCCTCGTTCCCTACGAGCAGTACTTC. It encodes CASSLVPYEQYF.

This clone was seen only once. The chain carries TRBV6-1 and TRBJ1-2; a weak D match, TRBD1 (5 bases). Trimming removed 2 bases from V and 6 bases from J, with 13 bases in between. CDR1 MNHNS and CDR2 SASEGT come from the germline V gene. This CDR3 is built from 14 residues. CDR3 sequence (DNA): TGTGCCAGCAGTGAACTGAGACAGTCCAATGGCTACACCTTC. Residues: CASSELRQSNGYTF.

This clone showed up just once. The rearrangement uses TRBV9 and TRBJ2-2, with unresolved D. V shed 0 bases and J shed 7 bases, with 10 bases lying between them. Germline V gene data show CDR1 as SGDLS and CDR2 as YYNGEE. The CDR3 contains 14 residues. CDR3 DNA: TGTGCCAGCAGCGTAGCTTTGGTAGACGGGGAGCTGTTTTTT. Its protein product is CASSVALVDGELFF.

The chain has TRBV2 and TRBJ1-1, with D possibly TRBD1 on 5 matching bases. CDR3 length: 16 residues. Trimming took 2 bases from V and 0 from J, leaving 13 bases between them. Germline V CDR1 and CDR2: SNHLY, FYNNEI. The CDR3 bases are TGTGCCAGCAGTGAAAGGGGCGGTGCCATGAACACTGAAGCTTTCTTT. As protein: CASSERGGAMNTEAFF. Together with reference TRBV2 and TRBJ1-1, the CDR3 gives the full variable domain: EPEVTQTPSHQVTQMGQEVILRCVPISNHLYFYWYRQILGQKVEFLVSFYNNEISEKSEIFDDQFSVERPDGSNFTLKIRSTKLEDSAMYFCASSERGGAMNTEAFFGQGTRLTVV.

The chain joins TRBV2 to TRBJ1-1, with D maybe TRBD1 (6 bases). With 2 bases removed from V and 4 bases from J, the gap between germline ends came to 14 bases. The CDR3 contains 15 residues. CDR1 is SNHLY, CDR2 FYNNEI, per germline. The CDR3 sequence is CASSEWKGVSTEAFF. In DNA form, the CDR3 reads TGTGCCAGCAGTGAATGGAAGGGGGTGAGCACTGAAGCTTTCTTT.